The 30 T cell receptor beta chains reported below all come from one sample, sequenced in a study of T cells in Graves' hyperthyroidism and ophthalmopathy. TCR beta CDR3 regions were amplified from RNA. The HTBI primer set drove a first-round RT-PCR of the TCR CDR3. TCRdb processed the multiplex PCR reads anew with MiXCR; each CDR3 protein has one entry. Of some 600,000 distinct CDR3 sequences in the sample, under 60% are singletons; the top ten hold about 7.9%. Sequencing was carried out using peripheral blood or thyroid tissue (not recorded which). Every receptor here comes from a young woman with Graves' hyperthyroidism.

The sample holds many counts of this clonotype. This chain connects TRBV13 to TRBJ1-1; D gene ambiguous. Germline values: CDR1 PRHDT, CDR2 FYEKMQ (reference sequence). This CDR3 has 13 amino acids. The V and J ends lost 5 bases and 0 bases respectively, with 7 bases between them. CDR3 residues: CASSPRLNTEAFF. The CDR3 bases are TGTGCCAGCAGCCCCAGGTTGAACACTGAAGCTTTCTTT.

This chain connects TRBV29-1 to TRBJ1-4; no clear D gene. The CDR3 runs 14 residues. Trimming left V 3 bases short and J 1 base short, with 9 bases between. From germline, CDR1 is SQVTM and CDR2 ANQGSEA. CDR3 DNA sequence: TGCAGCGTTGACAGGATTGGAACTAATGAAAAACTGTTTTTT. This translates into CSVDRIGTNEKLFF.

The sample holds one count of this clonotype. This may stem from a read error, because a much larger clone lies one nucleotide away. The chain uses TRBV29-1 and TRBJ1-1; D might be TRBD1 (5 bases). The germline gives CDR1 SQVTM, CDR2 ANQGSEA. Trimming removed 7 bases from V and 1 base from J, with 10 bases in between. The CDR3 runs 12 residues. The CDR3 nucleotides read TGCAGCGCCCTTCAGGGGAACACTGAAGCTTTCTTT. Its protein product is CSALQGNTEAFF.

This CDR3 is CASSLGQGKTEAFF. The CDR3 DNA is TGCGCCAGCAGCTTGGGTCAGGGTAAAACTGAAGCTTTCTTT. The V call is TRBV5-1, the J call TRBJ1-1; possibly TRBD1 for D (5 bases). The CDR3 runs to 14 residues. Germline V gene data show CDR1 as SGHRS and CDR2 as YFSETQ. The ends were cut back, 0 bases at V and 5 bases at J, with 11 bases in the middle.

This clonotype was counted at least ten times. This chain connects TRBV7-9 to TRBJ1-1; D not certain. The germline V and J ends were trimmed by 3 bases and 7 bases, with 6 bases remaining between them. Germline lookup yields CDR1 SEHNR and CDR2 FQNEAQ (reference sequence). CDR3 length equals 11 residues. CDR3 nucleotides: TGTGCCAGCAGCTTCGGCGTTGAAGCTTTCTTT. Protein sequence: CASSFGVEAFF.

As concerns this clonotype: The junction does not match germline at one end; this may be a read error. This rearrangement joins TRBV2 to TRBJ2-6; TRBD1 agrees at 8 bases. The CDR3 is 18 amino acids. Germline values: CDR1 SNHLY, CDR2 FYNNEI. CDR3 protein: CSALLATGAGSGANVLTF. In DNA, the CDR3 is TGCAGTGCCTTACTGGCGACAGGGGCTGGTTCTGGGGCCAACGTCCTGACTTTC.

The chain is built from TRBV19 and TRBJ1-1; 10 bases are a match to TRBD1. The CDR3 sequence is 18 residues long. Germline loops: CDR1 LNHDA, CDR2 SQIVND (reference sequence). J lost 5 bases, V lost 5 bases, and 17 bases had no gene match. The CDR3 nucleotides read TGTGCCAGTAGTTCGTCCGGGACAGGGGCCTGGAGAAGGACTGAAGCTTTCTTT. Amino acid sequence: CASSSSGTGAWRRTEAFF.

The chain is built from TRBV15 and TRBJ1-5; 7 bases map to TRBD1. Looked up from germline, CDR1 is LNHNV and CDR2 is YYDKDF (reference sequence). The CDR3 is 12 residues long. The ends lost 5 bases at V and 12 bases at J; junction bases unmatched: 7. The chain's CDR3 is CATSSRDSIQHF. The CDR3 DNA follows: TGTGCCACCAGCTCTCGGGACAGTATCCAGCATTTT.

This clonotype was recorded a few times. J is TRBJ2-7 and V is TRBV29-1; D tentatively reads TRBD1 or TRBD2 (5 bases each). V lost 5 bases to trimming and J lost 3 bases, with 11 bases between them. The CDR3 is 12 residues long. Germline V gives CDR1 SQVTM, CDR2 ANQGSEA. DNA of the CDR3: TGCAGCGTTTTAGGGGACGACTACGAGCAGTACTTC. It codes for CSVLGDDYEQYF.

The chain joins TRBV29-1 to TRBJ1-1; the D is unclear. The V gene lost 2 bases and the J gene lost 0 bases, with 7 bases spanning the gap. Germline V gene data show CDR1 as SQVTM and CDR2 as ANQGSEA. The CDR3 contains 13 residues. The CDR3 loop reads CSVEKQMNTEAFF. CDR3 DNA sequence: TGCAGCGTTGAAAAGCAGATGAACACTGAAGCTTTCTTT.

This clonotype has just a few counts. J is TRBJ1-1 and V is TRBV7-3; 9 bases match TRBD1. Germline V gene data show CDR1 as SGHTA and CDR2 as FQGTGA. The junction had 4 bases not matched to a gene; V was cut back by 5 bases and J by 0 bases. CDR3 size: 15 residues. This CDR3 is CASSATGGMNTEAFF. In DNA, the CDR3 is TGTGCCAGCAGCGCCACAGGGGGCATGAACACTGAAGCTTTCTTT.

This clonotype was counted a few times. V usage is TRBV10-3 and J usage is TRBJ2-2, with 10 nucleotides matching TRBD1. The CDR3 is 15 residues long. Germline values: CDR1 ENHRY, CDR2 SYGVKD. J gave up 6 bases and V 5 bases, and 6 bases lay outside the gene matches. The CDR3 is CAISPGQGISGELFF. The CDR3, as DNA: TGTGCCATCAGTCCGGGACAGGGGATTTCCGGGGAGCTGTTTTTT.

This rearrangement joins TRBV6-4 to TRBJ2-7, with 7 bases identical to TRBD1. The germline V gene encodes CDR1 MRHNA and CDR2 SNTAGT. This CDR3 comprises 13 residues. With V trimmed by 7 bases and J by 2 bases, 5 bases remained unmatched. CDR3 sequence (DNA): TGTGCCAGCATCGGGACAGAGGCCTACGAGCAGTACTTC. Its translation is CASIGTEAYEQYF.

This clonotype was counted at least ten times. V usage is TRBV7-9 and J usage is TRBJ1-1; D possibly corresponds to TRBD1 (5 bases). This CDR3 region has 12 residues. Germline V CDR1 and CDR2: SEHNR, FQNEAQ (reference sequence). V lost 5 bases, J lost 7 bases, and 11 bases lay in between. The CDR3 sequence is CASSLGTDEAFF. DNA for the CDR3: TGTGCCAGCAGCCTCGGGACGGATGAAGCTTTCTTT.

This chain uses TRBV7-2 with TRBJ1-6; 7 bases line up with TRBD1. V gave up 4 bases and J gave up 10 bases; unmatched junction bases: 1. The CDR3 runs to 12 residues. The germline CDR1 and CDR2 sequences are SGHTA and FQGNSA. This CDR3 is CASSSGGSPLHF. The CDR3 DNA follows: TGTGCCAGCAGCTCAGGGGGATCACCCCTCCACTTT.

The chain has TRBV6-5 and TRBJ1-3; D is undetermined. Germline V gene lookup returns CDR1 MNHEY and CDR2 SVGAGI. The CDR3 runs 16 residues. V lost 2 bases and J 9 bases, leaving 20 bases between the germline ends. CDR3 region: CASSYRSTPLLSTIYF. Written as DNA, the CDR3 is TGTGCCAGCAGTTACCGCTCGACGCCCTTGCTTTCCACCATATATTTT.

In this sample, this clonotype turned up a few times. The chain employs TRBV11-2 and TRBJ1-6; D is unclear. CDR1 SGHAT and CDR2 FQNNGV come from the germline V gene. The CDR3 runs to 16 residues. V shed 1 base and J shed 4 bases, with 11 bases lying between them. CDR3 region: CASSLVPADYNSPLHF. For the CDR3, the DNA is TGTGCCAGCAGCTTAGTTCCAGCCGATTATAATTCACCCCTCCACTTT.

V gene TRBV7-2 combines with J gene TRBJ2-7, with a weak D call TRBD1 (6 bases). Germline loops: CDR1 SGHTA, CDR2 FQGNSA. V dropped 0 bases and J dropped 3 bases, with 15 bases sitting between them. This CDR3 is 16 amino acids long. The CDR3, as DNA: TGTGCCAGCAGCTTAGCGTCAGGACAGCCTAACTACGAGCAGTACTTC. Residues: CASSLASGQPNYEQYF.

With respect to this clonotype: This may be a read error: a much more frequent sequence differs by one nucleotide. This CDR3 fails to terminate in the conserved phenylalanine or tryptophan, so it likely reflects a read error. The chain is built from TRBV15 and TRBJ2-5, with 12 bases that match TRBD2. Trimming removed 3 bases from V and 5 bases from J; junction bases left unmatched: 7. The CDR3 runs 16 residues. Germline CDR1 LNHNV, CDR2 YYDKDF (reference sequence). The CDR3 DNA is TGTGCCACCAGCAGTCTGAGAGGGACTAGCGGGGAGACCCAGTACTAC. Translating it yields CATSSLRGTSGETQYY.

This clonotype appeared many times. V usage is TRBV19 and J usage is TRBJ2-2; 7 nucleotides align to TRBD1. The CDR3 consists of 16 residues. The ends lost 1 base at V and 1 base at J; junction bases unmatched: 3. CDR1 and CDR2 from the germline V gene are LNHDA and SQIVND (reference sequence). The chain's CDR3 is CASSIGGQLNTGELFF. The CDR3 DNA is TGTGCCAGTAGTATAGGGGGACAGCTGAACACCGGGGAGCTGTTTTTT.

This clonotype occurred many times. The rearrangement links TRBV7-9 to TRBJ2-5; no firm D call. The ends were cut back, 8 bases at V and 5 bases at J, with 12 bases in the middle. This CDR3 spans 12 amino acids. Looked up from germline, CDR1 is SEHNR and CDR2 is FQNEAQ (reference sequence). The CDR3 is CASSDSAETQYF. CDR3 DNA: TGTGCCAGCTCCGATTCAGCCGAGACCCAGTACTTC.

The V call is TRBV7-9, the J call TRBJ1-1; D possibly corresponds to TRBD1 (5 bases). The CDR3 contains 16 residues. CDR1 is SEHNR, CDR2 FQNEAQ, per germline (reference sequence). The V end lost 1 base, the J end lost 5 bases, and 17 bases lay between the germline ends. CDR3 sequence reads: CASSLGIRGMGTEAFF. In nucleotides, the CDR3 is TGTGCCAGCAGCTTAGGTATCCGGGGGATGGGGACTGAAGCTTTCTTT.

The rearrangement uses TRBV12-3 or TRBV12-4 and TRBJ1-1; 8 positions agree with TRBD1. CDR3 size: 19 residues. V was clipped by 5 bases and J by 1 base; unmatched bases: 18. The CDR3, as DNA: TGTGCCAGCAGTCTATGGACCAGGGGGCTAAAATTGCCGAACACTGAAGCTTTCTTT. This encodes CASSLWTRGLKLPNTEAFF.

At least ten counts were recorded for this clonotype. The chain uses TRBV14 and TRBJ1-6; D remains ambiguous. Germline loops: CDR1 SGHDN, CDR2 FVKESK. Trimming cost V 1 base and J 10 bases, with 11 bases left between them. This CDR3 is 14 amino acids long. CDR3 residues: CASSQVGSWSPLHF. DNA for the CDR3: TGTGCCAGCAGCCAAGTGGGATCGTGGTCACCCCTCCACTTT.

The rearrangement joins TRBV20-1 to TRBJ2-7; 12 bases agree with TRBD2. V was clipped by 5 bases and J by 2 bases; unmatched bases: 4. The CDR3 is 14 residues long. The V gene's germline CDR1 is DFQATT and CDR2 SNEGSKA (reference sequence). This CDR3 is CSAHTSGRTYEQYF. The DNA for the CDR3 is TGCAGTGCTCACACTAGCGGGAGGACCTACGAGCAGTACTTC.

The chain is built from TRBV19 and TRBJ1-3; D is uncertain. The V end was cut by 7 bases, the J end by 15 bases, with 19 bases between. The CDR3 is made up of 12 amino acids. The germline CDR1 and CDR2 sequences are LNHDA and SQIVND (reference sequence). CDR3 sequence: CASNTLGSPAYF. The CDR3 DNA reads as TGTGCCAGTAATACCTTGGGATCTCCCGCATATTTT.

The V call is TRBV2, the J call TRBJ2-7; D is tentatively TRBD1 or TRBD2 (6 bases each). In germline, CDR1 is SNHLY, CDR2 FYNNEI. The V and J ends lost 1 base and 1 base respectively, with 17 bases between them. The CDR3 extends over 17 amino acids. The CDR3 DNA follows: TGTGCCAGCAGTGAAGGTCGTGGGGGCCGGGGGTCCTACGAGCAGTACTTC. Its translation is CASSEGRGGRGSYEQYF.

The chain employs TRBV7-9 and TRBJ1-4; D is unresolved. Trimming removed 5 bases from V and 3 bases from J, with 13 bases in between. The germline CDR1 and CDR2 sequences are SEHNR and FQNEAQ (reference sequence). The CDR3 is 15 amino acids. The CDR3 protein is CASSQSRGSNEKLFF. In DNA form, the CDR3 reads TGTGCCAGCAGCCAATCCAGAGGTTCTAATGAAAAACTGTTTTTT.

The V gene is TRBV10-3, the J gene TRBJ2-1; a weak D match, TRBD2 (6 bases). The germline CDR1 and CDR2 sequences are ENHRY and SYGVKD. This CDR3 is 14 amino acids long. With 10 bases removed from V and 5 bases from J, the gap between germline ends came to 18 bases. The CDR3 spells CATQPTGTHNEQFF. In DNA form, the CDR3 reads TGTGCCACCCAGCCGACCGGGACTCACAATGAGCAGTTCTTC.

This clonotype has a count of ten or more. V gene TRBV7-9 combines with J gene TRBJ1-2, with D possibly matching TRBD1 (5 bases). The V gene lost 5 bases and the J gene lost 3 bases, with 13 bases spanning the gap. The length of the CDR3 is 14 residues. Germline CDR1 and CDR2: SEHNR and FQNEAQ (reference sequence). The CDR3 DNA follows: TGTGCCAGCAGCGGGCAACAGGTGGACTATGGCTACACCTTC. It yields the protein CASSGQQVDYGYTF.